The 13 T cell receptor beta chains reported below all come from one sample, sequenced in a study of shared clonotypes between healthy human individuals (dated by TCRdb to the early 2020s). The method behind the library was the immunoSEQ multiplex PCR assay. The immuneACCESS repertoire file appears here via TCRdb, limited to in-frame rearrangements. These files lack a portion of the clones; in checked studies, under half of the deficit traces to unresolved V genes, and the cause of the others is not known. Across this sample there are roughly 890,000 clones, with roughly 92% seen only once. In total, the top ten clones hold nearly 25% of the sample. CD8 naive samples were CD45RO-negative cells positively selected for CCR7, giving a CD45RA+CCR7+ population that excluded TemRA cells. Sequenced material: naive CD8+ T cells sorted from blood. The sample's cell subset or site label, decoded: CD45RA+CCR7+. The receptors here all came from a man aged 25 to 45 in good health.

The chain has TRBV4-1 and TRBJ2-1; D perhaps matches TRBD2 (5 bases). There are 13 residues in the CDR3. From germline, CDR1 is MGHRA and CDR2 YSYEKL. The V end lost 2 bases, the J end lost 9 bases, and 11 bases lay between the germline ends. The CDR3 sequence: CASSQLASPEQFF. The CDR3 region has the DNA TGCGCCAGCAGCCAACTAGCTTCCCCTGAGCAGTTCTTC.

The chain is built from TRBV29-1 and TRBJ2-2; tentative D call: TRBD1 (5 bases). The CDR3 has 13 residues. Looked up from germline, CDR1 is SQVTM and CDR2 is ANQGSEA. Trimming removed 4 bases from V and 3 bases from J, with 9 bases in between. Here the CDR3 DNA reads TGCAGCGTTGGGACAACCTACACCGGGGAGCTGTTTTTT. Protein: CSVGTTYTGELFF.

The V call is TRBV28, the J call TRBJ1-1; maybe TRBD1 (5 bases). The CDR3 sequence is 14 residues long. V shed 5 bases and J shed 1 base, with 11 bases lying between them. Germline CDR1 is MDHEN and CDR2 is SYDVKM. The CDR3 reads CASSRDRKNTEAFF. DNA of the CDR3: TGTGCCAGCAGTCGGGACCGCAAGAACACTGAAGCTTTCTTT.

Points on this clone: The same CDR3 is also encoded by other DNA sequences in this sample. The V and J genes are TRBV6-5 and TRBJ2-5, with D uncertain. V lost 0 bases and J 5 bases, leaving 4 bases between the germline ends. The CDR3 covers 12 residues. The germline CDR1 and CDR2 sequences are MNHEY and SVGAGI. Here the CDR3 DNA reads TGTGCCAGCAGTTACTCTGGGGAGACCCAGTACTTC. The encoded protein is CASSYSGETQYF.

Worth noting for this clone: Other nucleotide sequences in the sample specify the same CDR3. The genes are TRBV5-1 and TRBJ2-7; TRBD1 agrees at 7 bases. There are 12 residues in the CDR3. The germline gives CDR1 SGHRS, CDR2 YFSETQ. V lost 4 bases to trimming and J lost 6 bases; unmatched junction nucleotides: 4. The CDR3: CASSLTGTEQYF. For the CDR3, the DNA is TGCGCCAGCAGCCTGACAGGGACCGAGCAGTACTTC.

The chain combines TRBV18 with TRBJ2-1; TRBD2 matches at 8 bases. Germline-derived CDR1 and CDR2 are KGHSH and LQKENI. Trimming removed 1 base from V and 9 bases from J; junction bases left unmatched: 5. The CDR3 contains 14 residues. The CDR3 bases are TGTGCCAGCTCACCACTCGGGAGGGCCACTGAGCAGTTCTTC. It yields the protein CASSPLGRATEQFF.

The rearrangement joins TRBV4-1 to TRBJ1-5; 8 nucleotides align to TRBD1. The V gene end was trimmed by 3 bases and the J gene end by 6 bases; junction bases not matched to a gene: 16. This CDR3 has 18 residues. The germline V gene has CDR1 MGHRA and CDR2 YSYEKL. CDR3 bases: TGCGCCAGCAGCCACCCCCAAGATAGGCAGGGGGCTTTTCAGCCCCAGCATTTT. Translation: CASSHPQDRQGAFQPQHF.

The chain uses TRBV15 and TRBJ2-1; the D is unclear. This CDR3 is built from 15 residues. Trimming took off 5 bases at V and 2 bases at J, with 13 bases between the two ends. CDR1 is LNHNV and CDR2 is YYDKDF in the germline V gene (reference sequence). The CDR3 sequence: CATSPPSRPYNEQFF. The CDR3 DNA sequence: TGTGCCACCAGCCCCCCAAGCAGACCCTACAATGAGCAGTTCTTC. The whole variable domain, remainder taken from reference TRBV15 and TRBJ2-1, is DAMVIQNPRYQVTQFGKPVTLSCSQTLNHNVMYWYQQKSSQAPKLLFHYYDKDFNNEADTPDNFQSRRPNTSFCFLDIRSPGLGDTAMYLCATSPPSRPYNEQFFGPGTRLTVL.

The chain links TRBV9 to TRBJ2-1, with 10 bases matching TRBD1. After removal of 0 bases from V and 8 bases from J, the junction contained 5 bases not matched to a gene. The CDR3 is 15 amino acids. Germline CDR1 reads SGDLS; CDR2 reads YYNGEE. The CDR3 nucleotides are TGTGCCAGCAGCGTAGCGACAGGGGGCAGGGATGAGCAGTTCTTC. Translated, it gives CASSVATGGRDEQFF. The full variable domain, completed using reference TRBV9 and TRBJ2-1, is DSGVTQTPKHLITATGQRVTLRCSPRSGDLSVYWYQQSLDQGLQFLIQYYNGEERAKGNILERFSAQQFPDLHSELNLSSLELGDSALYFCASSVATGGRDEQFFGPGTRLTVL.

This clone was observed a handful of times. The chain carries TRBV5-1 and TRBJ2-2; no clear D. Deletions cut 4 bases from V and 5 bases from J, with 12 bases between. The germline V gene has CDR1 SGHRS and CDR2 YFSETQ. The CDR3 is 14 residues long. As DNA, the CDR3 is TGCGCCAGCAGCCGGCGCCATCCTACCGGGGAGCTGTTTTTT. This sequence encodes CASSRRHPTGELFF. Combining the CDR3 with reference TRBV5-1 and TRBJ2-2 gives the whole variable domain KAGVTQTPRYLIKTRGQQVTLSCSPISGHRSVSWYQQTPGQGLQFLFEYFSETQRNKGNFPGRFSGRQFSNSRSEMNVSTLELGDSALYLCASSRRHPTGELFFGEGSRLTVL.

This clone was recorded once. The chain joins TRBV2 to TRBJ2-7, with 9 positions matching TRBD2. Germline V gene data show CDR1 as SNHLY and CDR2 as FYNNEI. Unmatched junction bases numbered 7, after V lost 5 bases and J lost 5 bases. The CDR3 length is 14 residues. The chain's CDR3 is CASSSGRSFDEQYF. CDR3 nucleotides: TGTGCCAGCAGTAGCGGGAGGTCTTTTGACGAGCAGTACTTC.

As DNA, the CDR3 is TGTGCCAGCAGTTTTCCTGGGCAGCCCCAGCATTTT. This codes for CASSFPGQPQHF. The J gene is TRBJ1-5, the V gene TRBV6-6, with unresolved D. Trimming shortened V by 4 bases and J by 7 bases, and 8 bases separated the two germline ends. The CDR3 length is 12 residues. Germline CDR1 reads MNHNY; CDR2 reads SVGAGI (reference sequence).

V usage is TRBV5-5 and J usage is TRBJ2-5; the D call may be TRBD1 or TRBD2 (7 bases each). The CDR3 is made up of 16 amino acids. The germline V gene encodes CDR1 SGHKS and CDR2 YYEKEE (reference sequence). Trimming shortened V by 2 bases and J by 2 bases, and 16 bases separated the two germline ends. CDR3 coding DNA: TGTGCCAGCAGCTTCGAGGGACAGCGGGGTCAAGAGACCCAGTACTTC. It is translated as CASSFEGQRGQETQYF.